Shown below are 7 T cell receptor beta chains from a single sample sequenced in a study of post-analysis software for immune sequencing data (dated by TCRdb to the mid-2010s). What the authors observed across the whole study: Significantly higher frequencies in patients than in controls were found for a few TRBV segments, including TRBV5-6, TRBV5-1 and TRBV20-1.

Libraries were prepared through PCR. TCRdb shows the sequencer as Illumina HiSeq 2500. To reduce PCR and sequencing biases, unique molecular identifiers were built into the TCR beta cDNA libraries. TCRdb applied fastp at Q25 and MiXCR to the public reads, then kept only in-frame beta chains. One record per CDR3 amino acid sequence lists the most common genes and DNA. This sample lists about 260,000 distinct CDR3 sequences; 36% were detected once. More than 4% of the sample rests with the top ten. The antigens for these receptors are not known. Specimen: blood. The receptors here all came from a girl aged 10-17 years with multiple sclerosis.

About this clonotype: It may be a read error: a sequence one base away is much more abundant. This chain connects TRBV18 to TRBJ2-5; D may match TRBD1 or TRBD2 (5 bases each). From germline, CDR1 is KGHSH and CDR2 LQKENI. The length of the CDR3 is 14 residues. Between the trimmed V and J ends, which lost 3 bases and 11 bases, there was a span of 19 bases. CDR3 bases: TGTGCCAGCTCACCGGGCAGGGACGACTACGGGCAGTACTTC. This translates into CASSPGRDDYGQYF.

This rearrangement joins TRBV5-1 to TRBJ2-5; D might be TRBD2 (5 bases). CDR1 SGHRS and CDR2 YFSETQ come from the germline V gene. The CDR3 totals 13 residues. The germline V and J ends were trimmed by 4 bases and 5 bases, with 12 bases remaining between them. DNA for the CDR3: TGCGCCAGCAGCCCTAATCCGGGGGAGACCCAGTACTTC. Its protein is CASSPNPGETQYF.

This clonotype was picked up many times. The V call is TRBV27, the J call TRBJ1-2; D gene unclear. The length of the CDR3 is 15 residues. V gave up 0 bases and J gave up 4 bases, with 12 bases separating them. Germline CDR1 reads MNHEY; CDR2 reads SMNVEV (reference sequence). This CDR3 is CASSLSGLKFYGYTF. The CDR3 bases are TGTGCCAGCAGTTTATCTGGCCTAAAGTTCTATGGCTACACCTTC.

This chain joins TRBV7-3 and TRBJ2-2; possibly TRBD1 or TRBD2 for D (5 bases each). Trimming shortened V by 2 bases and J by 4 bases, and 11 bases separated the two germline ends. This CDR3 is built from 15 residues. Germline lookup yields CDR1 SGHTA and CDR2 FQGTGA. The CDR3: CASSLSGTSTGELFF. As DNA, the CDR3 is TGTGCCAGCAGCTTATCCGGGACCTCCACCGGGGAGCTGTTTTTT.

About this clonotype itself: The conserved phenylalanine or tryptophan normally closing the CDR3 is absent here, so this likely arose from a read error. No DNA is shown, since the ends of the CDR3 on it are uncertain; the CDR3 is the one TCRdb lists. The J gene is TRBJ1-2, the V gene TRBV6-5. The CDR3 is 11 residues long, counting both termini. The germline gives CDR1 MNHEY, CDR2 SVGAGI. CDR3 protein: CASSDRLHRTC.

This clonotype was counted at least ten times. The CDR3 DNA reads TGTGCCAGCAGCTTAGGCCCCAGGTTCCGAAACACCTTC. Its protein product is CASSLGPRFRNTF. V gene TRBV13 combines with J gene TRBJ1-2; D uncertain. Germline V CDR1 and CDR2: PRHDT, FYEKMQ (reference sequence). The CDR3 spans 13 residues. The V and J ends lost 0 bases and 12 bases respectively, with 14 bases between them. Based on the CDR3 plus reference TRBV13 and TRBJ1-2, the full variable domain is AAGVIQSPRHLIKEKRETATLKCYPIPRHDTVYWYQQGPGQDPQFLISFYEKMQSDKGSIPDRFSAQQFSDYHSELNMSSLELGDSALYFCASSLGPRFRNTFGSGTRLTVV.

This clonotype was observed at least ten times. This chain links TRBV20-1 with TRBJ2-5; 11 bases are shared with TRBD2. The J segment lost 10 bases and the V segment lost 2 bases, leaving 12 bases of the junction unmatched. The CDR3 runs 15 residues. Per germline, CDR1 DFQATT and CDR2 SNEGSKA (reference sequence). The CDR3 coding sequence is TGCAGTGCTAGATTACTAGCGGGGGCCCCTGGGGGCCAGTACTTC. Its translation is CSARLLAGAPGGQYF.